The rows below give T cell receptor beta chains drawn from one sample of a study of neurological immune-mediated disorders. TCRdb independently ran MiXCR on the 5' RACE reads; one entry per CDR3 protein. The sample holds fewer than 40,000 distinct CDR3 sequences, 13% seen once. Sequenced material: CD4+ T cells from blood. These receptors were obtained from a female donor with HTLV-1-associated myelopathy (HAM/TSP). Both conserved end residues are part of each CDR3. A D gene is named only where the DNA matches it firmly. Rows give clone size only sometimes, using once, few, many, or a class for an expanded clone.

j_call clone_size v_call d_call cdr3_aa cdr3_nt
TRBJ2-5 many TRBV4-1 TRBD2 CASSQARTSGGATGLETQYF TGCGCCAGCAGCCAAGCGAGGACTAGCGGGGGGGCGACCGGTCTCGAGACCCAGTACTTC
TRBJ1-2 medium-sized TRBV6-1 . CASSEWQNYGYTF TGTGCCAGCAGTGAATGGCAAAACTATGGCTACACCTTC
TRBJ1-1 once TRBV9 . CASSLRLNTEAFF TGTGCCAGCAGCCTAAGATTGAACACTGAAGCTTTCTTT
TRBJ2-7 many TRBV20-1 . CSARGGLGSSYEQYF TGCAGTGCTAGAGGGGGTCTTGGGAGCTCCTACGAGCAGTACTTC
TRBJ2-3 many TRBV20-1 . CSARKTSDTQYF TGCAGTGCTAGGAAGACTAGTGATACGCAGTATTTT
TRBJ2-7 many TRBV20-1 TRBD1 CSAKPGTGSSYEQYF TGCAGTGCCAAACCCGGGACAGGGAGCTCCTACGAGCAGTACTTC
TRBJ2-5 . TRBV11-1 . CASSFETQYF TGTGCCAGCAGCTTTGAGACCCAGTACTTC
TRBJ2-5 many TRBV20-1 TRBD2 CSATPGLAAETQYF TGCAGTGCTACACCGGGACTAGCAGCGGAGACCCAGTACTTC
TRBJ2-5 many TRBV3-1 TRBD2 CASSQEGAGGPQTQYF TGTGCCAGCAGCCAAGAAGGAGCGGGAGGGCCACAGACCCAGTACTTC
TRBJ2-2 many TRBV7-3 . CASSLIGVQGELFF TGTGCCAGCAGCTTAATCGGCGTCCAAGGGGAGCTGTTTTTT
TRBJ2-5 many TRBV20-1 TRBD2 CSARTSGAGTQYF TGCAGTGCTAGGACTAGCGGTGCGGGGACCCAGTACTTC
TRBJ1-5 many TRBV4-2 TRBD1 CASSLGTGSQPQHF TGTGCCAGCAGCCTAGGGACAGGATCTCAGCCCCAGCATTTT
TRBJ1-2 many TRBV20-1 . CSASETAPWGYTF TGCAGTGCTTCAGAGACAGCCCCTTGGGGCTACACCTTC
TRBJ2-7 many TRBV3-1 . CASSQPRVPPSYEQYF TGTGCCAGCAGCCAACCTAGGGTACCCCCCTCCTACGAGCAGTACTTC
TRBJ1-1 many TRBV11-3 TRBD1 CASSLGWTGVGPAFF TGTGCCAGCAGCTTAGGCTGGACAGGCGTGGGTCCAGCTTTCTTT
TRBJ2-5 many TRBV5-1 TRBD2 CASSGGLAGLQETQYF TGCGCCAGCAGCGGTGGACTAGCGGGACTCCAAGAGACCCAGTACTTC
TRBJ1-6 many TRBV6-5 . CASSYGIGGYNSPLHF TGTGCCAGCAGTTATGGGATAGGAGGCTATAATTCACCCCTCCACTTT
TRBJ2-2 many TRBV6-5 . CASRLRQGGAGELFF TGTGCCAGCAGACTTAGACAGGGCGGGGCCGGGGAGCTGTTTTTT
TRBJ2-1 many TRBV28 . CASSFGLGKTYNEQFF TGTGCCAGCAGTTTTGGCCTAGGGAAAACCTACAATGAGCAGTTCTTC
TRBJ1-5 many TRBV7-2 . CASSLAVFSQPQHF TGTGCCAGCAGCTTAGCAGTTTTTAGTCAGCCCCAGCATTTT
TRBJ1-1 many TRBV15 TRBD1 CATSWDRLSWTEAFF TGTGCCACCAGCTGGGACAGGTTGTCTTGGACTGAAGCTTTCTTT
TRBJ2-3 many TRBV20-1 TRBD2 CSGLAGSDTQYF TGCAGTGGACTAGCGGGGTCAGATACGCAGTATTTT
TRBJ2-3 many TRBV5-1 . CASSSGTTTDTQYF TGCGCCAGCAGCTCCGGGACCACCACAGATACGCAGTATTTT
TRBJ2-3 many TRBV7-9 TRBD2 CASSLEAGTTDTQYF TGTGCCAGCAGCTTAGAAGCGGGGACCACGGATACGCAGTATTTT
TRBJ2-3 many TRBV6-2/TRBV6-3 . CASSHDRFGDTQYF TGTGCCAGCAGTCACGACAGATTCGGAGATACGCAGTATTTT
TRBJ1-5 many TRBV6-2/TRBV6-3 . CASSSVKGSYNQPQHF TGTGCCAGCAGTTCAGTTAAGGGCAGCTACAATCAGCCCCAGCATTTT
TRBJ2-7 few TRBV12-2 . CASRSGVASSYEQYF TGTGCAAGTCGCTCGGGGGTAGCGTCTAGCTACGAGCAGTACTTC
TRBJ1-2 many TRBV16 . CASSQYRGASYGYTF TGTGCCAGCAGCCAATATCGGGGGGCAAGCTATGGCTACACCTTC
TRBJ1-6 many TRBV7-9 TRBD1 CASSLEYRGLNSPLHF TGTGCCAGCAGCTTAGAATACAGGGGGCTTAATTCACCCCTCCACTTT
TRBJ1-5 many TRBV5-1 . CASRDRLDQPQHF TGCGCCAGCAGAGACAGACTTGATCAGCCCCAGCATTTT
TRBJ2-7 many TRBV4-3 TRBD2 CASSQEAGVSYEQYF TGCGCCAGCAGCCAAGAAGCGGGGGTCTCCTACGAGCAGTACTTC
TRBJ2-5 once TRBV5-1 TRBD2 CASSLGPGLAGQETQYF TGCGCCAGCAGCTTGGGGCCGGGACTAGCGGGCCAAGAGACCCAGTACTTC
TRBJ1-1 many TRBV6-6 . CASKLRREMNTEAFF TGTGCCAGCAAATTACGTCGGGAGATGAACACTGAAGCTTTCTTT
TRBJ2-6 . TRBV5-1 . CASQGPSGANVLTF TGCGCCAGCCAGGGTCCCTCTGGGGCCAACGTCCTGACTTTC
TRBJ2-3 . TRBV5-5 . CASSGQGEDSDTQYF TGTGCCAGCAGCGGACAAGGGGAGGACTCCGATACGCAGTATTTT
TRBJ2-1 . TRBV7-3 . CASSLTCGRDNEQFF TGTGCCAGCAGCTTAACTTGTGGTAGGGACAATGAGCAGTTCTTC
TRBJ1-1 many TRBV12-3/TRBV12-4 . CASSLNPNTEAFF TGTGCCAGCAGTTTAAATCCGAACACTGAAGCTTTCTTT
TRBJ1-1 many TRBV5-1 TRBD1 CASSPEGTGLTEAFF TGCGCCAGCAGCCCGGAAGGGACAGGGCTCACTGAAGCTTTCTTT
TRBJ2-5 many TRBV6-2/TRBV6-3 . CASNKGHEETQYF TGTGCCAGCAACAAAGGTCACGAAGAGACCCAGTACTTC
TRBJ2-2 many TRBV6-2/TRBV6-3 TRBD1 CASSTGTGRRTGELFF TGTGCCAGCAGTACCGGGACAGGGCGTCGCACCGGGGAGCTGTTTTTT
TRBJ2-3 many TRBV20-1 TRBD1 CSARQGAPTDTQYF TGCAGTGCCCGACAGGGGGCCCCCACAGATACGCAGTATTTT
TRBJ1-1 many TRBV2 . CASSEDWGAEAFF TGTGCCAGCAGTGAAGATTGGGGCGCTGAAGCTTTCTTT
TRBJ1-5 many TRBV19 . CASTNRGNLRGNQPQHF TGTGCCAGTACCAATAGGGGGAACTTGAGGGGGAACCAGCCCCAGCATTTT
TRBJ2-2 many TRBV20-1 TRBD2 CSARVAGVGGELFF TGCAGTGCTAGAGTAGCGGGAGTTGGCGGGGAGCTGTTTTTT
TRBJ2-3 many TRBV5-1 TRBD2 CASRREGQSTDTQYF TGCGCCAGCAGGCGGGAGGGACAGAGCACAGATACGCAGTATTTT
TRBJ2-4 many TRBV20-1 . CSARAGGGNIQYF TGCAGTGCTAGAGCGGGTGGTGGAAACATTCAGTACTTC
TRBJ1-2 . TRBV19 TRBD1 CASRIPGQPNYGYTF TGTGCCAGTAGAATCCCGGGACAGCCAAACTATGGCTACACCTTC
TRBJ2-5 many TRBV5-6 TRBD1 CASSLTGMETQYF TGTGCCAGCAGTTTGACAGGGATGGAGACCCAGTACTTC
TRBJ1-2 medium-sized TRBV20-1 . CSATKEHPNYGYTF TGCAGTGCTACCAAGGAACACCCTAACTATGGCTACACCTTC
TRBJ2-7 many TRBV7-2 . CASSPSRYSYEQYF TGTGCCAGCAGCCCATCAAGATACTCCTACGAGCAGTACTTC
TRBJ2-5 many TRBV5-1 TRBD2 CASSSQTSGGGISPETQYF TGCGCCAGCAGCTCCCAGACTAGCGGGGGGGGAATTTCTCCAGAGACCCAGTACTTC
TRBJ2-3 many TRBV5-1 TRBD2 CASSFPGLAGSTDTQYF TGCGCCAGCAGCTTCCCGGGACTAGCGGGAAGCACAGATACGCAGTATTTT
TRBJ1-2 medium-sized TRBV5-1 . CASSPQTGQYGYTF TGCGCCAGCAGCCCACAGACAGGACAATATGGCTACACCTTC
TRBJ1-2 many TRBV7-2 . CASSLGGTGYTF TGTGCCAGCAGCTTAGGGGGGACGGGCTACACCTTC
TRBJ2-7 . TRBV20-1 TRBD2 CSASHTSAVEEQYF TGCAGTGCATCACACACTAGCGCTGTCGAAGAGCAGTACTTC
TRBJ1-1 . TRBV5-1 . CASSLAGGYTEAFF TGCGCCAGCAGCTTGGCCGGGGGTTACACTGAAGCTTTCTTT
TRBJ1-2 many TRBV18 TRBD1 CASSRSDGTGYGYTF TGTGCCAGCTCACGGTCCGACGGGACAGGGTATGGCTACACCTTC